This entry lists 16 T cell receptor beta chains sequenced from one sample in a study of T-cell memory formation after mild COVID-19. TCRdb reprocessed the 5' RACE reads with MiXCR, giving one entry per CDR3 protein. The sample has about 260,000 distinct CDR3 sequences; 8.2% are singletons. Sequencing used PBMCs or a T cell subset sorted from them (not recorded which). The receptors were gathered from a man younger than 35 who had mild COVID-19 (a few samples of this study predate the infection). Cell type and time point are not known.

The chain recombines TRBV20-1 with TRBJ2-3; D is ambiguous. V gave up 3 bases and J gave up 0 bases, with 10 bases separating them. This CDR3 is 14 amino acids long. The V gene's germline CDR1 is DFQATT and CDR2 SNEGSKA (reference sequence). This CDR3 is CSARVVGSTDTQYF. The DNA of the CDR3 is TGCAGTGCTAGGGTGGTGGGGAGCACAGATACGCAGTATTTT.

This clonotype has a handful of counts. The chain joins TRBV12-3 or TRBV12-4 to TRBJ2-3; D may match TRBD1 or TRBD2 (6 bases each). V was clipped by 6 bases and J by 0 bases, with 19 bases between them. CDR3 length: 17 residues. This chain's CDR3 is CASSRRDGGPSTDTQYF. The CDR3 coding sequence is TGTGCCAGCAGCCGCCGAGATGGGGGGCCTAGCACAGATACGCAGTATTTT.

V usage is TRBV12-3 or TRBV12-4 and J usage is TRBJ1-5; tentative D call: TRBD1 (6 bases). V was clipped by 3 bases and J by 2 bases, with 17 bases between them. The CDR3 sequence is 17 residues long. CDR3 loop: CASSFSRGRQGNQPQHF. The CDR3 DNA reads as TGTGCCAGCAGTTTCAGCAGGGGACGCCAGGGCAATCAGCCCCAGCATTTT.

The sample holds a few counts of this clonotype. The chain couples TRBV6-1 to TRBJ2-2; TRBD1 is a possible D gene (6 bases). Looked up from germline, CDR1 is MNHNS and CDR2 is SASEGT. The CDR3 sequence is 13 residues long. Trimming stripped 8 bases from V and 7 bases from J, with 14 bases between. CDR3: CASGGRRGGELFF. In DNA form, the CDR3 reads TGTGCCAGCGGGGGCCGCAGGGGCGGGGAGCTGTTTTTT.

The genes are TRBV10-1 and TRBJ2-2; 9 bases map to TRBD1. Germline CDR1 reads WNHNN; CDR2 reads SYGVQD (reference sequence). CDR3 size: 14 residues. Trimming cost V 6 bases and J 5 bases; bases outside gene matches: 4. The CDR3 DNA follows: TGCGCCAGCAGGGCCGGACAGGGGACCGGGGAGCTGTTTTTT. This translates into CASRAGQGTGELFF.

This clonotype was detected a few times. The chain joins TRBV4-1 to TRBJ1-3; 8 bases align to TRBD1. Trimming took 4 bases from V and 8 from J; bases not matched to a gene: 16. The CDR3 is 17 amino acids. Germline CDR1 is MGHRA and CDR2 is YSYEKL. Here the CDR3 reads CASSLFPSGQGLYTIYF. The CDR3 DNA sequence: TGCGCCAGCAGCCTATTCCCGTCCGGACAGGGTCTGTACACCATATATTTT.

The chain combines TRBV6-5 with TRBJ2-7, with 7 bases identical to TRBD2. CDR3 length: 14 residues. V dropped 6 bases and J dropped 3; count of bases not matched to a gene: 8. CDR1 and CDR2 (germline): MNHEY, SVGAGI. DNA of the CDR3: TGTGCCAGCAGACCCAGGGACTACAGCTACGAGCAGTACTTC. It specifies CASRPRDYSYEQYF.

In this sample, this clonotype turned up a few times. The rearrangement uses TRBV5-1 and TRBJ2-5; 8 nucleotides match TRBD2. Germline CDR1 and CDR2: SGHRS and YFSETQ. V shed 4 bases and J 4 bases; nucleotides not matched to a gene: 9. The CDR3 is 15 residues long. The CDR3 bases are TGCGCCAGCAGCGGACCGGGACTAGGCTTAGAGACCCAGTACTTC. It codes for CASSGPGLGLETQYF.

V usage is TRBV6-6 and J usage is TRBJ2-4, with D unresolved. The CDR3 has 11 residues. The germline gives CDR1 MNHNY, CDR2 SVGAGI (reference sequence). Trimming stripped 5 bases from V and 8 bases from J, with 7 bases between. CDR3 region: CASSHQDIQYF. CDR3 coding DNA: TGTGCCAGCAGTCACCAGGACATTCAGTACTTC.

V is TRBV11-1 and J is TRBJ1-2; D may be TRBD1 (6 bases). The ends were cut back, 4 bases at V and 0 bases at J, with 9 bases in the middle. The CDR3 is 14 amino acids. Germline V gene sequence: CDR1 SGHAT, CDR2 FQDESV (reference sequence). CDR3 residues: CASSSWGPNYGYTF. The CDR3 bases are TGTGCCAGCAGCTCTTGGGGGCCTAACTATGGCTACACCTTC.

This clonotype was seen more than once but under ten times. The chain links TRBV27 to TRBJ2-3, with 8 bases matching TRBD2. Germline V gene data show CDR1 as MNHEY and CDR2 as SMNVEV (reference sequence). The CDR3 sequence is 14 residues long. With 8 bases clipped from V and 2 bases from J, the junction kept 6 bases outside the gene matches. CDR3 sequence: CASLMRGATDTQYF. CDR3 DNA sequence: TGTGCCAGCTTAATGCGGGGGGCCACAGATACGCAGTATTTT.

This clonotype has just a few counts. J is TRBJ1-2 and V is TRBV7-9, with D uncertain. The CDR3 spans 16 residues. The germline V gene has CDR1 SEHNR and CDR2 FQNEAQ (reference sequence). The V end lost 1 base, the J end lost 4 bases, and 16 bases lay between the germline ends. CDR3 in amino acids: CASSLGLTTGSYGYTF. The CDR3 region has the DNA TGTGCCAGCAGCTTAGGCTTGACAACCGGGTCCTATGGCTACACCTTC.

This clonotype was counted ten times or more. This chain's CDR3 is CASSLRLASTDTQYF. Here the CDR3 DNA reads TGTGCCAGCAGCCTGCGACTAGCAAGCACAGATACGCAGTATTTT. The chain uses TRBV7-3 and TRBJ2-3; 7 positions match TRBD2. This CDR3 spans 15 amino acids. V lost 5 bases, J lost 0 bases, and 5 bases stayed unmatched. Germline V gene lookup returns CDR1 SGHTA and CDR2 FQGTGA. Drawing the rest from reference TRBV7-3 and TRBJ2-3, the complete variable domain is GAGVSQTPSNKVTEKGKYVELRCDPISGHTALYWYRQSLGQGPEFLIYFQGTGAADDSGLPNDRFFAVRPEGSVSTLKIQRTERGDSAVYLCASSLRLASTDTQYFGPGTRLTVL.

The rearrangement links TRBV6-5 to TRBJ1-4; TRBD1 aligns across 7 bases. The CDR3 contains 12 residues. The germline V gene encodes CDR1 MNHEY and CDR2 SVGAGI. The trim removed 7 bases at V and 6 bases at J, leaving 2 bases unmatched. CDR3 protein: CASNTGDEKLFF. The CDR3 nucleotides are TGTGCCAGCAATACAGGGGATGAAAAACTGTTTTTT.

The rearrangement links TRBV27 to TRBJ1-2; 9 bases line up with TRBD1. The V and J ends lost 4 bases and 5 bases, in that order; junction bases with no gene match: 5. Germline CDR1 reads MNHEY; CDR2 reads SMNVEV (reference sequence). The CDR3 spans 14 residues. In DNA form, the CDR3 reads TGTGCCAGCAGTTCACAGGGGGCGAGGTATGGCTACACCTTC. It encodes CASSSQGARYGYTF.

This clonotype appeared a few times. The chain carries TRBV12-3 or TRBV12-4 and TRBJ2-1; 10 bases match TRBD2. With V trimmed by 6 bases and J by 2 bases, 4 bases remained unmatched. This CDR3 has 15 residues. The CDR3 is CASSPTSGAYNEQFF. The CDR3 DNA is TGTGCCAGCAGCCCCACTAGCGGGGCCTACAATGAGCAGTTCTTC.